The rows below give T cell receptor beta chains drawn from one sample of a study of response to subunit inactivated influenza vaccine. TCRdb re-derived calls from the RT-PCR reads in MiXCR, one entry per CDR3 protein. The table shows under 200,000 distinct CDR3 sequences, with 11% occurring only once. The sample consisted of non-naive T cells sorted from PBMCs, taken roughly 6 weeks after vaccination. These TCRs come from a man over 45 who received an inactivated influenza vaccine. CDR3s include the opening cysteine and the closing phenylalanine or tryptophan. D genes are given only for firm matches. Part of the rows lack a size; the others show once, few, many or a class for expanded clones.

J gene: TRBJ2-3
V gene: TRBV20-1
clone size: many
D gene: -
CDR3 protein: CSASSREKGDTQYF
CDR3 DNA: TGCAGTGCTAGTTCTCGGGAGAAGGGCGATACGCAGTATTTT

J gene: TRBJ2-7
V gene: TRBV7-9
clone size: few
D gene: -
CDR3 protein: CASSLEGEAYEQYF
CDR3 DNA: TGTGCCAGCAGCTTAGAGGGGGAAGCCTACGAGCAGTACTTC

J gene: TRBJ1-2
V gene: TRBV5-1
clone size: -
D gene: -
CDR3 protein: CASSSGQRYGYTF
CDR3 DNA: TGCGCCAGCAGCTCCGGACAGCGCTATGGCTACACCTTC

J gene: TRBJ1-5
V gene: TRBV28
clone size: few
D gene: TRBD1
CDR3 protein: CAASSDRGGNQPQHF
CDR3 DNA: TGTGCCGCTTCTTCGGACAGGGGGGGCAATCAGCCCCAGCATTTT

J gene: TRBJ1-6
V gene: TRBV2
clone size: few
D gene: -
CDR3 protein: CAGSRVVDFSPLHF
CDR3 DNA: TGTGCCGGGTCCAGGGTCGTGGATTTCTCACCCCTCCACTTT

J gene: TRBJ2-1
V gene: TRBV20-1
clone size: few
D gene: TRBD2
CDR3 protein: CSARTGTSSYNEQFF
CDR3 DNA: TGCAGTGCTAGAACCGGGACTAGCAGCTACAATGAGCAGTTCTTC

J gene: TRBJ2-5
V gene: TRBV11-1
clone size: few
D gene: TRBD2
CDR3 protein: CASAPSGNAPETQYF
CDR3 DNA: TGTGCCAGCGCCCCCAGCGGGAATGCGCCAGAGACCCAGTACTTC

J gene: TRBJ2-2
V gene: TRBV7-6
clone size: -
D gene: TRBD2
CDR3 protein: CASSPDGGGDGELFF
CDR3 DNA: TGTGCCAGCAGCCCCGACGGCGGGGGGGACGGGGAGCTGTTTTTT

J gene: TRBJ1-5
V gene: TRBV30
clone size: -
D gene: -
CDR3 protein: CAWSRKGRRSNQPQHF
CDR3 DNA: TGTGCCTGGAGCCGAAAGGGGAGACGTAGCAATCAGCCCCAGCATTTT

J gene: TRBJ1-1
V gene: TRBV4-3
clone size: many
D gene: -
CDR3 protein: CASSQSRVTEAFF
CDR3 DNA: TGCGCCAGCAGCCAAAGTAGGGTCACTGAAGCTTTCTTT

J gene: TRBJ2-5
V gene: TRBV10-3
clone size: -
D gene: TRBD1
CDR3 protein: CATLTGDGRETQYF
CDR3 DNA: TGTGCCACTCTGACAGGGGACGGTCGGGAGACCCAGTACTTC

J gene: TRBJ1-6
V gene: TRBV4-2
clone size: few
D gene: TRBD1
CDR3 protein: CASSQEEGASNSPLHF
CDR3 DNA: TGTGCCAGCAGCCAAGAAGAGGGGGCCAGTAATTCACCCCTCCACTTT

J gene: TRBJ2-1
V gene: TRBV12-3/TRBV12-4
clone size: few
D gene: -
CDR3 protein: CASSFPGVNEQFF
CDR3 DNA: TGTGCCAGCAGTTTTCCCGGAGTCAATGAGCAGTTCTTC

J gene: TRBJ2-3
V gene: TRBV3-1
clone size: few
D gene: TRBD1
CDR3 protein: CASSLQGADTQYF
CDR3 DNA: TGTGCCAGCAGCCTACAGGGGGCAGATACGCAGTATTTT

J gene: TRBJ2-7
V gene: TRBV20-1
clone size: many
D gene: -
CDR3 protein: CSARDLGRENEQYF
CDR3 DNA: TGCAGTGCTAGAGATCTTGGCAGGGAAAACGAGCAGTACTTC

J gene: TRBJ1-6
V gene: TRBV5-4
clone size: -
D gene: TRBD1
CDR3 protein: CASSLGSWTGNSPLHF
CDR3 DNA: TGTGCCAGCAGCTTGGGTAGTTGGACAGGAAATTCACCCCTCCACTTT

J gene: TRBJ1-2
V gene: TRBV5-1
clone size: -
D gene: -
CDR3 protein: CASSAVGGRNPNYGYTF
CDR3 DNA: TGCGCCAGCAGCGCCGTGGGGGGGCGAAATCCTAACTATGGCTACACCTTC

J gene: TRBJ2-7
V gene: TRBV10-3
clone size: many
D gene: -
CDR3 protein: CAISESRDTYEQYF
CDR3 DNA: TGTGCCATCAGTGAGTCGAGGGACACCTACGAGCAGTACTTC

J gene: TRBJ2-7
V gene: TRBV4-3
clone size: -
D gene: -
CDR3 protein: CASSQDSGPSYEQYF
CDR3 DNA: TGCGCCAGCAGCCAAGATTCGGGGCCCTCCTACGAGCAGTACTTC

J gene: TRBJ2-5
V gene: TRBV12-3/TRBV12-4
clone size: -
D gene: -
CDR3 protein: CASSFGGAGETQYF
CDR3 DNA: TGTGCCAGCAGTTTTGGGGGGGCGGGGGAGACCCAGTACTTC

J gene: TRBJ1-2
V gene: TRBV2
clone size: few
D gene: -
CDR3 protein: CASSVDTGGYTF
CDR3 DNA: TGTGCCAGCAGTGTGGACACCGGTGGCTACACCTTC

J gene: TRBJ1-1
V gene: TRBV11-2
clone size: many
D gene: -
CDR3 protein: CASSLGGYSEAFF
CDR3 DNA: TGTGCCAGCAGCTTAGGAGGTTATTCTGAAGCTTTCTTT

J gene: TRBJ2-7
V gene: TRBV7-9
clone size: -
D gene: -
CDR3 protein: CASSLRADYEQYF
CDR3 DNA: TGTGCCAGCAGCTTGAGGGCAGACTACGAGCAGTACTTC

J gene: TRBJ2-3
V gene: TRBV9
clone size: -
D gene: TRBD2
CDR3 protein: CASSVGSGETDTQYF
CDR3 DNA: TGTGCCAGCAGCGTAGGTAGCGGGGAGACAGATACGCAGTATTTT

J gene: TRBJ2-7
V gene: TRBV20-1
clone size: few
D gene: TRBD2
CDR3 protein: CSAQGTSGSRYEQYF
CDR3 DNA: TGCAGTGCCCAAGGGACTAGCGGGAGTCGCTACGAGCAGTACTTC

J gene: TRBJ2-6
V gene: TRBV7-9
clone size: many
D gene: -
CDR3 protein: CASSLASGANVLTF
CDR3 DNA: TGTGCCAGCAGTTTAGCATCTGGGGCCAACGTCCTGACTTTC

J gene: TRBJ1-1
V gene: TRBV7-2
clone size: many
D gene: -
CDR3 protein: CASSPLNSNTEAFF
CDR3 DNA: TGTGCCAGCAGCCCACTTAACTCGAACACTGAAGCTTTCTTT

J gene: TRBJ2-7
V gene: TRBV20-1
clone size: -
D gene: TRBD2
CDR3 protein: CSARGMSGGKGYEQYF
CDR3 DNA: TGCAGTGCTAGAGGAATGTCGGGAGGGAAGGGCTACGAGCAGTACTTC

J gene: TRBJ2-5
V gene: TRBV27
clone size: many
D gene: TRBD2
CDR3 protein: CASSLLGASGSQETQYF
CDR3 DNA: TGTGCCAGCAGTTTATTAGGAGCTAGCGGGAGCCAAGAGACCCAGTACTTC

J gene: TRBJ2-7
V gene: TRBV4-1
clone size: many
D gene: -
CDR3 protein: CASSQDETAGNHYEQYF
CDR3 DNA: TGCGCCAGCAGCCAAGATGAGACAGCGGGCAACCACTACGAGCAGTACTTC

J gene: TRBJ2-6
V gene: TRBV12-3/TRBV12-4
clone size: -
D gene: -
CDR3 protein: CASSYGHLGANVLTF
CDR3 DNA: TGTGCCAGCAGTTATGGGCACCTTGGGGCCAACGTCCTGACTTTC

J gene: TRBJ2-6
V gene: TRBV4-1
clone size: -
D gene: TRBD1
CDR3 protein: CASSQTGQGLSGANVLTF
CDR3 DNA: TGCGCCAGCAGCCAAACGGGACAGGGCCTCTCTGGGGCCAACGTCCTGACTTTC

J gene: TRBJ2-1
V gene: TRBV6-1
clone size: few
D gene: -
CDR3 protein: CASMRVANEQFF
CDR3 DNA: TGTGCCAGCATGAGAGTTGCAAATGAGCAGTTCTTC

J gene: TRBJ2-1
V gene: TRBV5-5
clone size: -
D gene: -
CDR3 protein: CASSLQGAYNEQFF
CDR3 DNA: TGTGCCAGCAGCTTACAAGGAGCCTACAATGAGCAGTTCTTC

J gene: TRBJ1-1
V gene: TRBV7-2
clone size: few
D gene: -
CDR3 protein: CASSLGTLGAFF
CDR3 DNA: TGTGCCAGCAGCTTAGGTACCCTGGGGGCTTTCTTT

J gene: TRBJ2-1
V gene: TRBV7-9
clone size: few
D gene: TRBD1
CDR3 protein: CASRGQGNEQFF
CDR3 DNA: TGTGCCAGCAGGGGACAGGGCAATGAGCAGTTCTTC

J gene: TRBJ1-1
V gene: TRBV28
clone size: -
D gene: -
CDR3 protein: CASSLLGAEAFF
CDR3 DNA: TGTGCCAGCAGTTTATTAGGGGCTGAAGCTTTCTTT

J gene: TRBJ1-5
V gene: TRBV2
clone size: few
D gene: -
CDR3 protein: CASSELAGTGQPQHF
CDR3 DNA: TGTGCCAGCAGTGAATTAGCGGGTACCGGCCAGCCCCAGCATTTT

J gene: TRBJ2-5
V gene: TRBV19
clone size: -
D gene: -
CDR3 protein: CASSTPLASAETQYF
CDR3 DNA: TGTGCCAGTAGTACTCCTCTGGCTAGCGCAGAGACCCAGTACTTC

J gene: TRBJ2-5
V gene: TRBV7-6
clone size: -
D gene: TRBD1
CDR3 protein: CASSTMTGRETQYF
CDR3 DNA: TGTGCCAGCAGCACTATGACAGGGAGAGAGACCCAGTACTTC

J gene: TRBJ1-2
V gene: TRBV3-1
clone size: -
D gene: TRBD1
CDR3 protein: CASSHAGQGSMGGYTF
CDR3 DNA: TGTGCCAGCAGCCATGCTGGACAGGGATCGATGGGTGGCTACACCTTC

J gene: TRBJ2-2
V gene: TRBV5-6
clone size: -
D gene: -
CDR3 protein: CASSSTTVRTGELFF
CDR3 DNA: TGTGCCAGCAGCTCGACCACGGTTCGCACCGGGGAGCTGTTTTTT

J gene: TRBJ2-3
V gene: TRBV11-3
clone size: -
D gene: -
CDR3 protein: CASSRGPGDTQYF
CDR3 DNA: TGTGCCAGCAGCCGTGGGCCTGGGGATACGCAGTATTTT

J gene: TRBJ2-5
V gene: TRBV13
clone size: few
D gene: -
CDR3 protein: CASSLGGHSSQETQYF
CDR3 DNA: TGTGCCAGCAGCTTGGGGGGCCACTCCTCTCAAGAGACCCAGTACTTC

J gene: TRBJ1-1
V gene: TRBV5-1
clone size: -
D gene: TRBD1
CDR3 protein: CASSFGGTGRAEAFF
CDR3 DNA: TGCGCCAGCAGCTTTGGTGGGACAGGGAGGGCTGAAGCTTTCTTT

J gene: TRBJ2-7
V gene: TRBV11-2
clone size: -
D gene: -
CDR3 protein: CASSLDDGSYEQYF
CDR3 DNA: TGTGCCAGCAGCTTAGATGACGGCTCCTACGAGCAGTACTTC

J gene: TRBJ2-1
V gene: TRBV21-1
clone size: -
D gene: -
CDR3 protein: CASSFETGFNEQFF
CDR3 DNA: TGTGCCAGCAGCTTTGAGACAGGGTTTAATGAGCAGTTCTTC